Ten or more counts support the clone carrying this T cell receptor beta chain. The data were obtained in a study of neurological immune-mediated disorders. 5'RACE generated cDNA with 10-nucleotide random UMIs. MiXCR, run by TCRdb on the 5' RACE reads, gives a single entry per CDR3 protein. The repertoire holds some 56,000 distinct CDR3 sequences, with about 3.8% as singletons. In germline, CDR1 is SGHRS, CDR2 YFSETQ. The CDR3 covers 14 residues. Between the trimmed V and J ends, which lost 4 bases and 0 bases, there was a span of 10 bases. Sequencing was performed on PBMCs. This TCR came from a man aged 55-75 years with multiple sclerosis. The gene calls are TRBV5-1 and TRBJ1-1; D remains unclear. The CDR3 here is CASSPASMNTEAFF. In DNA form, the CDR3 reads TGCGCCAGCAGCCCGGCGTCGATGAACACTGAAGCTTTCTTT.